These T cell receptor beta chains were read from a single sample in a study of blood T cell repertoires in COVID-19. Repertoires were generated with immunoSEQ multiplex PCR, while TCRdb's copy carries only in-frame clones and drops some. Of some 270,000 clones in the sample, approximately 85% were seen once. The sequencing sample was made of PBMCs or T cells enriched from blood (not recorded which). The source is a woman aged 30 to 39 who had recovered from COVID-19. Both conserved end residues are part of each CDR3. A D gene is named only where the DNA matches it firmly. Not all rows give a size; the values are once, few, many and, for expanded clones, a class.

J | D | V | size | CDR3 | DNA
TRBJ1-5 | TRBD1 | TRBV7-9 | NA | CASSHKDRVLQPQHF | TGTGCCAGCAGCCACAAAGACAGGGTTCTCCAGCCCCAGCATTTT
TRBJ1-1 | NA | TRBV5-1 | NA | CASSLGATGTSEAFF | TGCGCCAGCAGCTTGGGGGCCACTGGGACAAGTGAAGCTTTCTTT
TRBJ2-2 | NA | TRBV11-3 | NA | CASSTTGELFF | TGTGCCAGCAGCACTACCGGGGAGCTGTTTTTT
TRBJ2-7 | TRBD2 | TRBV19 | NA | CASSIAGLAGGEQYF | TGTGCCAGTAGTATAGCCGGTCTAGCGGGAGGTGAGCAGTACTTC
TRBJ2-3 | NA | TRBV28 | NA | CASSFRGAFTDTQYF | TGTGCCAGCAGTTTTCGCGGGGCTTTCACAGATACGCAGTATTTT
TRBJ1-3 | NA | TRBV6-5 | NA | CASSPTVSSGNTIYF | TGTGCCAGCAGTCCGACAGTCAGCTCTGGAAACACCATATATTTT
TRBJ2-7 | TRBD1 | TRBV28 | NA | CASSFGTGYYEQYF | TGTGCCAGCAGTTTCGGGACAGGGTACTACGAGCAGTACTTC
TRBJ1-2 | NA | TRBV19 | NA | CASSLGYLNYGYTF | TGTGCCAGTTCCCTGGGCTACCTTAACTATGGCTACACCTTC
TRBJ1-2 | NA | TRBV30 | NA | CAWRTGNYGYTF | TGTGCCTGGAGGACGGGGAACTATGGCTACACCTTC
TRBJ1-2 | TRBD1 | TRBV28 | NA | CASRESTGLINYGYTF | TGTGCCAGCAGGGAATCGACAGGGCTGATTAACTATGGCTACACCTTC
TRBJ2-2 | NA | TRBV13 | NA | CASSLGGEGNTGELFF | TGTGCCAGCAGCTTAGGGGGAGAGGGTAACACCGGGGAGCTGTTTTTT
TRBJ1-3 | TRBD1 | TRBV3-1/TRBV3-2 | NA | CASSHARDRSRNTIYF | TGTGCCAGCAGCCATGCCCGGGACAGGTCTCGAAACACCATATATTTT
TRBJ2-1 | NA | TRBV3-1/TRBV3-2 | once | CASSQELVGYNEQFF | TGTGCCAGCAGCCAGGAACTAGTCGGCTACAATGAGCAGTTCTTC
TRBJ1-1 | NA | TRBV19 | NA | CASTLWNTEAFF | TGTGCCAGTACCTTATGGAACACTGAAGCTTTCTTT
TRBJ1-1 | NA | TRBV6-2/TRBV6-3 | once | CASSYGSGTTWTEAFF | TGTGCCAGCAGTTACGGATCCGGGACTACATGGACTGAAGCTTTCTTT
TRBJ1-1 | NA | TRBV28 | NA | CASSSPRQAPNTEAFF | TGTGCCAGCAGTTCCCCTCGACAGGCGCCAAACACTGAAGCTTTCTTT
TRBJ1-1 | TRBD1 | TRBV18 | NA | CASTTLQGARGNTEAFF | TGTGCCAGCACGACTTTACAGGGGGCACGGGGTAACACTGAAGCTTTCTTT
TRBJ2-2 | TRBD1 | TRBV7-9 | NA | CASSLVTTGVNTGELFF | TGTGCCAGCAGCTTAGTCACGACAGGGGTGAACACCGGGGAGCTGTTTTTT
TRBJ1-1 | NA | TRBV12-3/TRBV12-4 | NA | CASSLRGDGEAFF | TGTGCCAGCAGTTTAAGGGGCGACGGCGAAGCTTTCTTT
TRBJ1-2 | NA | TRBV30 | NA | CAWSFSNYGYTF | TGTGCCTGGAGTTTCAGTAACTATGGCTACACCTTC
TRBJ1-5 | NA | TRBV27 | once | CASSSDSNQPQHF | TGTGCCAGCAGTTCAGATAGCAATCAGCCCCAGCATTTT
TRBJ1-1 | NA | TRBV5-1 | NA | CASSLDSYTEAFF | TGCGCCAGCAGCTTGGACAGTTACACTGAAGCTTTCTTT
TRBJ1-2 | TRBD1 | TRBV25-1 | NA | CASSEGRGEYGYTF | TGTGCCAGCAGTGAAGGCAGGGGGGAGTATGGCTACACCTTC
TRBJ1-1 | TRBD1 | TRBV6-2/TRBV6-3 | NA | CASSYSATGTHLMNTEAFF | TGTGCCAGCAGTTACTCCGCGACAGGGACCCACTTAATGAACACTGAAGCTTTCTTT
TRBJ1-1 | NA | TRBV3-1/TRBV3-2 | NA | CASSQGLLEAFF | TGTGCCAGCAGCCAAGGGCTCCTTGAAGCTTTCTTT
TRBJ1-4 | NA | TRBV6-1 | NA | CASSDRVSSATNEKLFF | TGTGCCAGCAGTGACCGGGTTAGTTCCGCAACTAATGAAAAACTGTTTTTT
TRBJ2-7 | NA | TRBV28 | NA | CASTHPTFREHEQYF | TGTGCCAGCACCCATCCGACCTTCCGGGAGCACGAGCAGTACTTC
TRBJ1-2 | TRBD1 | TRBV2 | NA | CASSVQGQDYGYTF | TGTGCCAGCTCTGTACAGGGGCAGGACTATGGCTACACCTTC
TRBJ1-6 | NA | TRBV14 | NA | CASSRMGGVNSPLHF | TGTGCCAGCAGTCGGATGGGAGGGGTCAATTCACCCCTCCACTTT
TRBJ2-1 | TRBD1 | TRBV2 | NA | CASSGDSIGNEQFF | TGTGCCAGCAGCGGGGACAGCATCGGTAATGAGCAGTTCTTC
TRBJ2-1 | TRBD2 | TRBV18 | NA | CASSPPGGLAVYNEQFF | TGTGCCAGCTCCCCCCCGGGCGGTCTAGCGGTCTACAATGAGCAGTTCTTC